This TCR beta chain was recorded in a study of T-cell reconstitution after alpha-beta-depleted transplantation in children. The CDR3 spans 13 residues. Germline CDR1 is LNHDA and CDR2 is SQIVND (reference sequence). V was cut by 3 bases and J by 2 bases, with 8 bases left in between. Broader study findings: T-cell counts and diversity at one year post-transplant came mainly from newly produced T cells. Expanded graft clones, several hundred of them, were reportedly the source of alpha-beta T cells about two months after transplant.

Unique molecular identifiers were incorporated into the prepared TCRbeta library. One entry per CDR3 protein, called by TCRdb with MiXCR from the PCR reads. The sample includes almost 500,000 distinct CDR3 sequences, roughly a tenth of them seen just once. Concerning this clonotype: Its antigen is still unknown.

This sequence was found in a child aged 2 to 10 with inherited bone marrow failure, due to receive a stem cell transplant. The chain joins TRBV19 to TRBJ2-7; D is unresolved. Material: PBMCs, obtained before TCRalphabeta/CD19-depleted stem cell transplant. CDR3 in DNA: TGTGCCAGTAGTATGGCTGCTACCTACGAGCAGTACTTC. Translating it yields CASSMAATYEQYF.